This passage covers 6 T cell receptor beta chains from one sample sequenced in a study of technical replicates of blood from several donors. Libraries were prepared by immunoSEQ multiplex PCR; TCRdb keeps only in-frame clonotypes and omits some of them. Altogether roughly 90,000 clones are present, 90% to 96% being singletons, with the ten largest covering approximately 0.37%. Sequenced sample: T cells isolated from PBMCs. All receptors come from a human donor in good health.

The chain employs TRBV5-6 and TRBJ2-7; 10 nucleotides agree with TRBD1. This CDR3 region has 14 residues. CDR1 is SGHDT, CDR2 YYEEEE, per germline. V lost 4 bases, J lost 3 bases, and 4 bases stayed unmatched. CDR3: CASSAGTGVYEQYF. DNA of the CDR3: TGTGCCAGCAGCGCCGGGACAGGGGTCTACGAGCAGTACTTC.

The chain joins TRBV7-9 to TRBJ2-3; TRBD2 matches at 7 bases. The CDR3 runs to 16 residues. The germline V gene encodes CDR1 SEHNR and CDR2 FQNEAQ (reference sequence). V shed 4 bases and J 2 bases; nucleotides not matched to a gene: 9. CDR3 in DNA: TGTGCCAGCAGCTCGATTCGGGAGGATTACACAGATACGCAGTATTTT. Amino acids: CASSSIREDYTDTQYF.

J is TRBJ1-1 and V is TRBV11-3; no firm D call. The V end was cut by 0 bases, the J end by 0 bases, with 11 bases between. There are 16 residues in the CDR3. Germline CDR1 is SGHNT and CDR2 is YENEEA. The CDR3: CASSLDPGFMNTEAFF. In nucleotides, the CDR3 is TGTGCCAGCAGCTTAGATCCGGGATTCATGAACACTGAAGCTTTCTTT.

This rearrangement joins TRBV30 to TRBJ1-5, with TRBD1 identical over 7 bases. The CDR3 extends over 14 amino acids. Trimming removed 7 bases from V and 4 bases from J; junction bases left unmatched: 10. The germline V gene has CDR1 GTSNPN and CDR2 SVGIG (reference sequence). The CDR3 protein is CASQTTGANQPQHF. DNA of the CDR3: TGTGCCTCTCAGACCACAGGGGCGAATCAGCCCCAGCATTTT.

The rearrangement uses TRBV14 and TRBJ2-5; TRBD2 matches 11 bases. CDR1 and CDR2 (germline): SGHDN, FVKESK. The CDR3 totals 16 residues. With V trimmed by 6 bases and J by 2 bases, 8 bases remained unmatched. This chain's CDR3 is CASSLLAGGVQETQYF. The DNA for the CDR3 is TGTGCCAGCAGTCTATTAGCGGGAGGGGTACAAGAGACCCAGTACTTC.

The chain is built from TRBV19 and TRBJ2-5; 15 bases fit TRBD2. After removal of 6 bases from V and 5 bases from J, the junction contained 1 base not matched to a gene. The CDR3 contains 14 residues. Germline CDR1 and CDR2: LNHDA and SQIVND (reference sequence). The CDR3 reads CASRGLAGGETQYF. CDR3 nucleotide sequence: TGTGCCAGTAGGGGACTAGCGGGAGGTGAGACCCAGTACTTC.